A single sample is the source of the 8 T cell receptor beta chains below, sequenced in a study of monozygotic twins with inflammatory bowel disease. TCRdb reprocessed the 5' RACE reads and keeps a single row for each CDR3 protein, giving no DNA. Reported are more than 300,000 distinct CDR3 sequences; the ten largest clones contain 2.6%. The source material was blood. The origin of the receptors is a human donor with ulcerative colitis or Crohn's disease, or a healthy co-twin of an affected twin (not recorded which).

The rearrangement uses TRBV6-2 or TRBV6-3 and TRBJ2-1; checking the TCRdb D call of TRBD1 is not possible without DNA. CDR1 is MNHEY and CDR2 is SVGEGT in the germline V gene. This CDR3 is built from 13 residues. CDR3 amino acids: CASSYGAGNEQFF.

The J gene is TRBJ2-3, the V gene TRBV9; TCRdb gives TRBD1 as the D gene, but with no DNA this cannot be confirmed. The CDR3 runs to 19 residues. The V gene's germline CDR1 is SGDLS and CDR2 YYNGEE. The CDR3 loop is CASSPGRAGERPGKDTQYF.

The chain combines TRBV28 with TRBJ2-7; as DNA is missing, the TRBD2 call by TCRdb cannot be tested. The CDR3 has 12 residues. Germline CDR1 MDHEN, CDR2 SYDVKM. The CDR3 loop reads CASSSQVYEQYF.

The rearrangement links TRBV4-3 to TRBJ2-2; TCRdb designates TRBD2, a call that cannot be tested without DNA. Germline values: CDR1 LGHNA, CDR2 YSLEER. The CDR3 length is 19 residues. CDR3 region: CASSQVLYSIGLDTGELFF.

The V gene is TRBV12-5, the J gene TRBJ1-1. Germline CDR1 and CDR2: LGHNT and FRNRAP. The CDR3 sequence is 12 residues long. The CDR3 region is CASGFNSLGAFF.

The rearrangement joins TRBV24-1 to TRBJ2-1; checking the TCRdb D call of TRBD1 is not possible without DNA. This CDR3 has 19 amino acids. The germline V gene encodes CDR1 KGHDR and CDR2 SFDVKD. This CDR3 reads CATKRPGQGFDLSYNEQFF.

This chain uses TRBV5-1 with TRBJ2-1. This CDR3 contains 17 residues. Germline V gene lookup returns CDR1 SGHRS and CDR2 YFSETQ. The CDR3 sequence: CASSQGLSFISYNEQFF.

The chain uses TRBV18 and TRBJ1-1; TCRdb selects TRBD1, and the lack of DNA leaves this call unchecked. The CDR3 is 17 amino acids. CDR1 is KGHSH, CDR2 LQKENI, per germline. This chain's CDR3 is CASSPNIQGRGNTEAFF.